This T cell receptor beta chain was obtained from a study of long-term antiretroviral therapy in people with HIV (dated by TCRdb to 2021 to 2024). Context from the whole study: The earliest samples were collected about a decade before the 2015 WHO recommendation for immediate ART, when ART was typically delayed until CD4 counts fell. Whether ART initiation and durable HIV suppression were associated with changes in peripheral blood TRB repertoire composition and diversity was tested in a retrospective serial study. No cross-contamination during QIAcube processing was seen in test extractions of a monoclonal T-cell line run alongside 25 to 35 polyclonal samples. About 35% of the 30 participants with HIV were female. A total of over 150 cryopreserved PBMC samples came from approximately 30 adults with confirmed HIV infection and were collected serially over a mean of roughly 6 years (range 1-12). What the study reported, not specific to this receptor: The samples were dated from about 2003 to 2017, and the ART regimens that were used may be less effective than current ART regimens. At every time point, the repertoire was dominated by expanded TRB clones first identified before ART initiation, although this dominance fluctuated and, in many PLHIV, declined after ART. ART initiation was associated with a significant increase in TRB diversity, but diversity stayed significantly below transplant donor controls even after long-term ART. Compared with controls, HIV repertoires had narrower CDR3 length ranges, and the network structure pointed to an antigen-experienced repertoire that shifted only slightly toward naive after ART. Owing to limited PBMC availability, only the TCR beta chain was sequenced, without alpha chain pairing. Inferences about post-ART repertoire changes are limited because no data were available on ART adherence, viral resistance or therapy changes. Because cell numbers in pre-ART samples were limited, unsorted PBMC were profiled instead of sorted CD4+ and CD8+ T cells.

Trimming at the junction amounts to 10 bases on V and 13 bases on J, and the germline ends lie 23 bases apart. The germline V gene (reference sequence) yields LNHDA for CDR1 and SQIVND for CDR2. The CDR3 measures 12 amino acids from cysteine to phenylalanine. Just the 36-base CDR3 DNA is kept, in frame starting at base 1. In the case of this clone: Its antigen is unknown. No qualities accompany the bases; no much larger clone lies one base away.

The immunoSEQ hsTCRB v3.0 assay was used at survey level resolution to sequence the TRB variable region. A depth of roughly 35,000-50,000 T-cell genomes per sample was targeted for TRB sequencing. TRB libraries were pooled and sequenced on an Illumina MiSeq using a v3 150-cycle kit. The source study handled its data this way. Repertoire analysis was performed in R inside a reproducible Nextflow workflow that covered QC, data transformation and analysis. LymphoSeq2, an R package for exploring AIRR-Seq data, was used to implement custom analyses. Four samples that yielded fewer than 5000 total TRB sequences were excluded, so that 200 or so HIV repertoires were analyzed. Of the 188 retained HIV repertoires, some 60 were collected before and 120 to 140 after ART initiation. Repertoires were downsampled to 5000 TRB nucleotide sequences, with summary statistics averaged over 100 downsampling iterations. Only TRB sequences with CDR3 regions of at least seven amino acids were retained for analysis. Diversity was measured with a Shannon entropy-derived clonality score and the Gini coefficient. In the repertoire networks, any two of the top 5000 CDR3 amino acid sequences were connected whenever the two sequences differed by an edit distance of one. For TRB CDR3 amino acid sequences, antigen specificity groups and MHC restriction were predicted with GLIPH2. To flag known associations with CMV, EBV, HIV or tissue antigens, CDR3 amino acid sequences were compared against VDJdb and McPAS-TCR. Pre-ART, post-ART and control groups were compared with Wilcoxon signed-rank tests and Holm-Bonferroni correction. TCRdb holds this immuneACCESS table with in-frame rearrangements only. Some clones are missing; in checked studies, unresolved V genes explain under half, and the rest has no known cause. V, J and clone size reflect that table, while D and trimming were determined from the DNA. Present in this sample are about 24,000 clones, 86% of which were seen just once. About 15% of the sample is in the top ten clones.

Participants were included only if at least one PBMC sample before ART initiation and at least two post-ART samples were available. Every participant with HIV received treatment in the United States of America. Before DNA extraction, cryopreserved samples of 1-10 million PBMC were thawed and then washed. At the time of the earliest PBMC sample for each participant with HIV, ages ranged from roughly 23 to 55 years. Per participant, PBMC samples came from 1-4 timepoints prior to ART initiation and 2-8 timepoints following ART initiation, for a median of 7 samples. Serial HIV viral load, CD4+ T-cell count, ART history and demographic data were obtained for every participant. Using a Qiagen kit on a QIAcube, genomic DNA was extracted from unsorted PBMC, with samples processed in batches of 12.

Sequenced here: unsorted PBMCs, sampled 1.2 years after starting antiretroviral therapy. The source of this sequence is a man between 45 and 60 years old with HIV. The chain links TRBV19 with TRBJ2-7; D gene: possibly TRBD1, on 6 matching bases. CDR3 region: CAIEYRATGVYF. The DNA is TGTGCCATCGAATACAGGGCCACTGGGGTTTACTTC.